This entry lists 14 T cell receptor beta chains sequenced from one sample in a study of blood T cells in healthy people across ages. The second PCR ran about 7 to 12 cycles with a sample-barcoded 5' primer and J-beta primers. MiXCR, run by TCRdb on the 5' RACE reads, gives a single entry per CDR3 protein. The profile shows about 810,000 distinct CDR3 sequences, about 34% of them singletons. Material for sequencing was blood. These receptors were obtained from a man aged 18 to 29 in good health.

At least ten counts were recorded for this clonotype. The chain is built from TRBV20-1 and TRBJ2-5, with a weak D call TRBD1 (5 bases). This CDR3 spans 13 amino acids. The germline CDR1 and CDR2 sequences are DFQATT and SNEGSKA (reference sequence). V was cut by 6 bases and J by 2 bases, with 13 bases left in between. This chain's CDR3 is CSAKTTAQETQYF. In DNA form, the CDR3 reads TGCAGTGCCAAAACGACAGCTCAAGAGACCCAGTACTTC.

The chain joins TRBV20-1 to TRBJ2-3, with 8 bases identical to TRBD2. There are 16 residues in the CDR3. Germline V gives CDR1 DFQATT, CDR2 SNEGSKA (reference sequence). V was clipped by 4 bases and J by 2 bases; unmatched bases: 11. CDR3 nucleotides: TGCAGTGCTAACCCGGGACTAGGGGGGTCCACAGATACGCAGTATTTT. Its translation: CSANPGLGGSTDTQYF.

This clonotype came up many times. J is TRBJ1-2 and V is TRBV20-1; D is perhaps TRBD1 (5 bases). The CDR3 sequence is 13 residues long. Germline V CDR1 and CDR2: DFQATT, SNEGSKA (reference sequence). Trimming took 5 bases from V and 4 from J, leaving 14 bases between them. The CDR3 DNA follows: TGCAGTGCTTTCCGAGGGAGGGGCTATGGCTACACCTTC. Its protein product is CSAFRGRGYGYTF.

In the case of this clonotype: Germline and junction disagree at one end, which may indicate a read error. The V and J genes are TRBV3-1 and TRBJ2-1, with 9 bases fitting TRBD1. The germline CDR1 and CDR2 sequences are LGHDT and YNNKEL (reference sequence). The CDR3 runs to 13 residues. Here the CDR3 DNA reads TGTGCCGGCAGCTACAGGACAGGGGATTGGCAGTTCTTC. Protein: CAGSYRTGDWQFF.

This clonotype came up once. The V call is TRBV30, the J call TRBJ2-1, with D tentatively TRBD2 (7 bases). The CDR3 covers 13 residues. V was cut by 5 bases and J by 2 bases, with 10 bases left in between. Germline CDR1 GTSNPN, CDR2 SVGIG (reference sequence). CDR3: CAWAGDTYNEQFF. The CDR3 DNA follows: TGTGCCTGGGCGGGGGACACCTACAATGAGCAGTTCTTC.

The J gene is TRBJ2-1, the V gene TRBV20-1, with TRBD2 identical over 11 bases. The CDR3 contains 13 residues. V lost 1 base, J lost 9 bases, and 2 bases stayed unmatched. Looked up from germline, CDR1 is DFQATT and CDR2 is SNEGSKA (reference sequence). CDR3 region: CSARASGGLEQFF. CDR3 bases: TGCAGTGCTAGAGCTAGCGGGGGGCTTGAGCAGTTCTTC.

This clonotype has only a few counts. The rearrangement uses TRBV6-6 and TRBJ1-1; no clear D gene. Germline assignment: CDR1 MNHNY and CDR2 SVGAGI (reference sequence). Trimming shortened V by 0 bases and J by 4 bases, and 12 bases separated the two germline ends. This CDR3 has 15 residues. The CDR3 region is CASSYSFSGGTEAFF. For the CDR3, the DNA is TGTGCCAGCAGTTACTCGTTTTCGGGTGGCACTGAAGCTTTCTTT.

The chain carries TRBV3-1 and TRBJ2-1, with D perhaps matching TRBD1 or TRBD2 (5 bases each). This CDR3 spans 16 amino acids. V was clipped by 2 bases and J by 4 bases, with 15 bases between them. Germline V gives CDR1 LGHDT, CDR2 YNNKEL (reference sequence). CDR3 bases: TGTGCCAGCAGCCAACAATCGGGGACCCTATACAATGAGCAGTTCTTC. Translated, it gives CASSQQSGTLYNEQFF.

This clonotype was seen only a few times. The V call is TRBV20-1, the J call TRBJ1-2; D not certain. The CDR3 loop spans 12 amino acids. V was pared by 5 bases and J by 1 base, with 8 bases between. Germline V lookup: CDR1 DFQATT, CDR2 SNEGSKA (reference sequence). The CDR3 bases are TGCAGTGCTGGGCCGGATAACTATGGCTACACCTTC. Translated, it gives CSAGPDNYGYTF.

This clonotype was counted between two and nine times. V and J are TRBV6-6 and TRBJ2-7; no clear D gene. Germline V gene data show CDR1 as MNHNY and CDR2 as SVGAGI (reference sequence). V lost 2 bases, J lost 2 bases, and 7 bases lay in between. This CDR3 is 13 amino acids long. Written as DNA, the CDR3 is TGTGCCAGCAGTTACAGGAGCCCCTACGAGCAGTACTTC. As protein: CASSYRSPYEQYF.

The CDR3 here is CASSQDRMEGDTQYF. The DNA for the CDR3 is TGCGCCAGCAGCCAAGATCGGATGGAGGGAGATACGCAGTATTTT. V usage is TRBV4-3 and J usage is TRBJ2-3, with D possibly TRBD2 on 6 matching bases. Germline V lookup: CDR1 LGHNA, CDR2 YSLEER. The CDR3 extends over 15 amino acids. V was shortened by 0 bases and J by 5 bases, with 12 bases between the two germline ends.

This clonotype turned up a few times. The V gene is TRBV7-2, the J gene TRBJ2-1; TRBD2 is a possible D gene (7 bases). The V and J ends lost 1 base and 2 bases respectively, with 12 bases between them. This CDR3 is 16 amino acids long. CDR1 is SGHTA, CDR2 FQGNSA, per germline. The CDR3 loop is CASSLGGGRAYNEQFF. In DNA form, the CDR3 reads TGTGCCAGCAGCTTAGGGGGGGGCAGGGCCTACAATGAGCAGTTCTTC.

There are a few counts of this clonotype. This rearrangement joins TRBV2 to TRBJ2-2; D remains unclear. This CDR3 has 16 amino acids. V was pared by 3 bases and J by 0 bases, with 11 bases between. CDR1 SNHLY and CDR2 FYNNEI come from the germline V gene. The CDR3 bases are TGTGCCAGCAGTGACTATCAACAACCGAACACCGGGGAGCTGTTTTTT. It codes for CASSDYQQPNTGELFF. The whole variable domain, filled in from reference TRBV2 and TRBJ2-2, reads EPEVTQTPSHQVTQMGQEVILRCVPISNHLYFYWYRQILGQKVEFLVSFYNNEISEKSEIFDDQFSVERPDGSNFTLKIRSTKLEDSAMYFCASSDYQQPNTGELFFGEGSRLTVL.

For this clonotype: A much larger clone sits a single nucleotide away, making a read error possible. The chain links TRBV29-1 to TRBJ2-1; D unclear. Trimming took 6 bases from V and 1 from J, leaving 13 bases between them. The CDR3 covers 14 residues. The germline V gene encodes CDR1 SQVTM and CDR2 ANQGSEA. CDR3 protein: CSVARRGSYNEQFF. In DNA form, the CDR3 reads TGCAGCGTGGCCAGACGAGGTTCCTACAATGAGCAGTTCTTC.